There are many counts of the clone carrying this T cell receptor beta chain. Antigen unknown. V lost 3 bases to trimming and J lost 0 bases, with 18 bases between them. CDR3 length equals 17 residues. Germline V gives CDR1 SGHDT, CDR2 YYEEEE. TCRdb reprocessed the reads with MiXCR, giving one entry per CDR3 protein. The sample records roughly 200,000 distinct CDR3 sequences, 7.5% to 10% being singletons. This entry is derived from a study of T cell repertoires in cytomegalovirus infection. Study-level points and caveats: There were carriers of CMV plus the relevant HLA, and cumulative public TCR beta family frequency identified them.

The material sequenced was PBMCs. V usage is TRBV5-6 and J usage is TRBJ1-1; D is unclear. This sequence originates from a human donor in good health (CMV status not recorded). Some clones in this sample may be carry-over from other donors' samples. The CDR3 here is CASSSYGPVVVNTEAFF. CDR3 coding DNA: TGTGCCAGCAGCTCGTACGGACCGGTGGTGGTGAACACTGAAGCTTTCTTT.